These 8 T cell receptor beta chains were sequenced from one sample in a study of OX40 agonist ivuxolimab in advanced cancers. Clones were read by immunoSEQ multiplex PCR, and TCRdb kept only the in-frame ones, dropping some. The table has about 77,000 clones, about 86% seen once; the top ten hold around 0.73%. The sequencing used CD4+ or CD8+ T cells sorted from blood, collected in a trial of the OX40 agonist ivuxolimab. The receptor source for this set is an adult with an advanced solid tumor such as melanoma, head and neck, liver or kidney cancer.

This clone was recorded a few times. The J gene is TRBJ2-3, the V gene TRBV19, with TRBD1 matching 10 bases. The CDR3 length is 15 residues. V was clipped by 5 bases and J by 2 bases; unmatched bases: 4. Germline assignment: CDR1 LNHDA and CDR2 SQIVND (reference sequence). Here the CDR3 reads CASSRDRGITDTQYF. CDR3 sequence (DNA): TGTGCCAGTAGTCGGGACAGGGGAATCACAGATACGCAGTATTTT.

The V gene is TRBV6-1, the J gene TRBJ2-7, with a weak D call TRBD2 (7 bases). The CDR3 length is 14 residues. V lost 3 bases, J lost 7 bases, and 16 bases lay in between. Germline CDR1 is MNHNS and CDR2 is SASEGT. The CDR3 DNA is TGTGCCAGCAGTGATCGGGGGGCGAAAGTGGAGCAGTACTTC. Encoded protein: CASSDRGAKVEQYF.

The CDR3 spells CAIRAPAGSGPYNEQFF. The CDR3 DNA is TGTGCCATCAGGGCGCCGGCTGGTTCCGGGCCCTACAATGAGCAGTTCTTC. The chain is built from TRBV10-3 and TRBJ2-1, with unresolved D. The CDR3 covers 17 residues. Per germline, CDR1 ENHRY and CDR2 SYGVKD. Trimming stripped 6 bases from V and 2 bases from J, with 20 bases between.

The chain recombines TRBV27 with TRBJ2-2; 7 bases are shared with TRBD2. CDR1 and CDR2 from the germline V gene are MNHEY and SMNVEV (reference sequence). This CDR3 region has 15 residues. Trimming removed 5 bases from V and 5 bases from J; junction bases left unmatched: 8. The CDR3, as DNA: TGTGCCAGCAGTCCCCGGGGGGTGGGAACCGGGGAGCTGTTTTTT. This sequence encodes CASSPRGVGTGELFF.

The rearrangement joins TRBV10-3 to TRBJ2-7, with 7 bases that match TRBD1. CDR1 is ENHRY, CDR2 SYGVKD, per germline. The CDR3 loop spans 14 amino acids. After removal of 8 bases from V and 5 bases from J, the junction contained 12 bases not matched to a gene. CDR3 protein: CAISLRQGANEQYF. DNA of the CDR3: TGTGCCATCTCACTTCGACAGGGCGCCAACGAGCAGTACTTC.

On this clone: This same CDR3 is encoded by further DNA sequences in the sample. The rearrangement links TRBV5-1 to TRBJ1-4; 7 bases line up with TRBD1. Germline CDR1 reads SGHRS; CDR2 reads YFSETQ. V lost 2 bases, J lost 7 bases, and 5 bases stayed unmatched. This CDR3 is built from 14 residues. The CDR3, as DNA: TGCGCCAGCAGCTTAGACAGGGAGGGTGAAAAACTGTTTTTT. Its translation: CASSLDREGEKLFF.

V and J are TRBV27 and TRBJ2-1; D call uncertain. V was clipped by 4 bases and J by 9 bases, with 10 bases between them. CDR3 length: 12 amino acids. Germline V gives CDR1 MNHEY, CDR2 SMNVEV (reference sequence). In DNA form, the CDR3 reads TGTGCCAGCAGTTCGCGGCCCACTGAGCAGTTCTTC. This translates into CASSSRPTEQFF.

The chain recombines TRBV4-1 with TRBJ1-1; D gene ambiguous. The CDR3 runs 14 residues. Between the trimmed V and J ends, which lost 1 base and 0 bases, there was a span of 6 bases. Germline V CDR1 and CDR2: MGHRA, YSYEKL. Here the CDR3 DNA reads TGCGCCAGCAGCCAAGGAGAGATGAACACTGAAGCTTTCTTT. As protein: CASSQGEMNTEAFF.